The 8 T cell receptor beta chains listed next were all sequenced from one sample in a study of blood T cell repertoires in COVID-19. Measured with immunoSEQ multiplex PCR; TCRdb has only the in-frame clones, and not every one. Among more than 450,000 clones listed, approximately 86% were seen once. Sequencing was performed on PBMCs or T cells enriched from blood (not recorded which). Receptors originate from a woman aged 18-30 years who had recovered from COVID-19.

The chain joins TRBV5-1 to TRBJ2-5; D may be TRBD2 (7 bases). V lost 4 bases, J lost 5 bases, and 18 bases lay in between. The CDR3 has 15 amino acids. Looked up from germline, CDR1 is SGHRS and CDR2 is YFSETQ. The CDR3: CASSPPRGAGETQYF. CDR3 nucleotides: TGCGCCAGCAGCCCACCTCGGGGGGCCGGGGAGACCCAGTACTTC. Filled out from reference TRBV5-1 and TRBJ2-5, the complete variable domain reads KAGVTQTPRYLIKTRGQQVTLSCSPISGHRSVSWYQQTPGQGLQFLFEYFSETQRNKGNFPGRFSGRQFSNSRSEMNVSTLELGDSALYLCASSPPRGAGETQYFGPGTRLLVL.

The rearrangement uses TRBV19 and TRBJ1-2; D might be TRBD1 (6 bases). The CDR3 extends over 12 amino acids. The V and J ends lost 7 bases and 3 bases respectively, with 9 bases between them. Germline CDR1 and CDR2: LNHDA and SQIVND (reference sequence). The CDR3 coding sequence is TGTGCCAGTACAACAGGGTACTATGGCTACACCTTC. Its protein product is CASTTGYYGYTF.

This clone was seen a single time. The rearrangement links TRBV6-1 to TRBJ1-5; D is ambiguous. Trimming removed 0 bases at V and 0 bases at J, with 15 bases between. Looked up from germline, CDR1 is MNHNS and CDR2 is SASEGT. The CDR3 is 18 amino acids. The CDR3: CASSEAAGGVYSNQPQHF. The CDR3 coding sequence is TGTGCCAGCAGTGAAGCCGCAGGCGGGGTATATAGCAATCAGCCCCAGCATTTT.

On this clone: Distinct nucleotide sequences in the sample also encode this CDR3. The chain has TRBV5-1 and TRBJ1-2, with no clear D. Germline loops: CDR1 SGHRS, CDR2 YFSETQ. Trimming removed 3 bases at V and 6 bases at J, with 6 bases between. The CDR3 totals 11 residues. The CDR3 region has the DNA TGCGCCAGCAGCTCTGGAGATGGCTACACCTTC. Its translation: CASSSGDGYTF.

This clone was counted once. The chain has TRBV30 and TRBJ1-2, with 8 bases fitting TRBD1. CDR1 and CDR2 (germline): GTSNPN, SVGIG (reference sequence). V trimming: 5 bases; J trimming: 0 bases; junction bases outside the gene matches: 2. The CDR3 sequence is 13 residues long. The CDR3: CAWAGGSNYGYTF. The CDR3 region has the DNA TGTGCCTGGGCAGGGGGCTCTAACTATGGCTACACCTTC.

The CDR3 protein is CASWEGIYNEQFF. CDR3 bases: TGTGCCAGCTGGGAGGGGATCTACAATGAGCAGTTCTTC. The chain employs TRBV2 and TRBJ2-1; TRBD2 aligns across 7 bases. Trimming at V came to 8 bases and at J to 3 bases, leaving 4 bases not matched to a gene. This CDR3 spans 13 amino acids. Germline V lookup: CDR1 SNHLY, CDR2 FYNNEI.

This sequence joins TRBV5-4 and TRBJ2-1; the D gene is possibly TRBD1 (5 bases). The CDR3 covers 15 residues. The germline V gene encodes CDR1 SGHNT and CDR2 YYREEE (reference sequence). V lost 1 base and J 8 bases, leaving 16 bases between the germline ends. CDR3 amino acids: CASSLPVTGADEQFF. The CDR3 DNA follows: TGTGCCAGCAGCTTGCCCGTGACTGGGGCGGATGAGCAGTTCTTC.

The J gene is TRBJ2-7, the V gene TRBV2; D possibly corresponds to TRBD2 (7 bases). The germline gives CDR1 SNHLY, CDR2 FYNNEI. The CDR3 sequence is 15 residues long. Trimming cost V 5 bases and J 2 bases, with 16 bases left between them. CDR3 sequence reads: CASSSPEGGAYEQYF. CDR3 sequence (DNA): TGTGCCAGCAGTTCCCCCGAGGGGGGGGCCTACGAGCAGTACTTC.